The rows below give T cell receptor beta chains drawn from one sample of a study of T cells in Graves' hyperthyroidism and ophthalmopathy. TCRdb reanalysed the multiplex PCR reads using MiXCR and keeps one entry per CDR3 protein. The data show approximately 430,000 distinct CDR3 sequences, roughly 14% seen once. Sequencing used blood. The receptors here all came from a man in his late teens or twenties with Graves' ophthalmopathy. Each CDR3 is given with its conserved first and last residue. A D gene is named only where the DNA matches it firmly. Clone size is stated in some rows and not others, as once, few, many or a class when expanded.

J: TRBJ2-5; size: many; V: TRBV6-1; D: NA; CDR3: CASSRTSRETQYF; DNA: TGTGCCAGCAGTCGGACGTCGAGGGAGACCCAGTACTTC
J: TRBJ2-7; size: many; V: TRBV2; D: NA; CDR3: CASSPGDSWGAGEQYF; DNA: TGTGCCAGCAGCCCTGGGGACAGCTGGGGGGCTGGCGAGCAGTACTTC
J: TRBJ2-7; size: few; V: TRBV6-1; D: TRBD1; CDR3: CASSAGTGVGEQYF; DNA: TGTGCCAGCAGTGCCGGGACAGGGGTAGGCGAGCAGTACTTC
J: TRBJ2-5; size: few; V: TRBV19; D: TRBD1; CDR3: CASSVDRGRRETQYF; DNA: TGTGCCAGTAGTGTGGACAGGGGGCGGCGAGAGACCCAGTACTTC
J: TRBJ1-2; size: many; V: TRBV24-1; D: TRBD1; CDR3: CATSENTGEDGYTF; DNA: TGTGCCACCAGTGAAAATACAGGGGAGGATGGCTACACCTTC
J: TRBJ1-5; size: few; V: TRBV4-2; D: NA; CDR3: CASSQRRGSNQPQHF; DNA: TGTGCCAGCAGCCAAAGAAGGGGAAGCAATCAGCCCCAGCATTTT
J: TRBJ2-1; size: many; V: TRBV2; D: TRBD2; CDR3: CASSVGSSGRANEQFF; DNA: TGTGCCAGCAGTGTTGGGTCTAGCGGGAGGGCCAATGAGCAGTTCTTC
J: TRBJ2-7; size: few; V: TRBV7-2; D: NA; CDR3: CASSLRVGTTYEQYF; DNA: TGTGCCAGCAGCTTACGGGTGGGTACCACCTACGAGCAGTACTTC
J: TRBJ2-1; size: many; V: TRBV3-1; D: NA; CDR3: CASSLVAGRSLNEQFF; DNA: TGTGCCAGCAGCCTGGTGGCGGGCCGGTCCCTCAATGAGCAGTTCTTC
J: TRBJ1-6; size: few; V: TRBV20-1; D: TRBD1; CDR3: CSARPGQLVNSPLHF; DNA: TGCAGTGCTAGACCGGGACAGCTAGTTAATTCACCCCTCCACTTT
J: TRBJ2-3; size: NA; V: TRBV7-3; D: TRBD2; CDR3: CASSFVGGRSTDTQYF; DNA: TGTGCCAGCAGCTTCGTGGGCGGGAGGAGCACAGATACGCAGTATTTT
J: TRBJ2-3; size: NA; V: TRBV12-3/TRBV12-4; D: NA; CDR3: CASRNLTRGHTDTQYF; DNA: TGTGCCAGCAGAAACCTTACGCGGGGGCACACAGATACGCAGTATTTT
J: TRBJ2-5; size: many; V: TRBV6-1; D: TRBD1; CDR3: CASSEGQGMETQYF; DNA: TGTGCCAGCAGTGAAGGACAGGGGATGGAGACCCAGTACTTC
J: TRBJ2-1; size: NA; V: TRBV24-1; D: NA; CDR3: CATSDPQGTPYNEQFF; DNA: TGTGCCACCAGTGATCCGCAGGGTACTCCCTACAATGAGCAGTTCTTC
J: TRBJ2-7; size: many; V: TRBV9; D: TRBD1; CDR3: CASSVDREYEQYF; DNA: TGTGCCAGCAGCGTGGACAGGGAGTACGAGCAGTACTTC
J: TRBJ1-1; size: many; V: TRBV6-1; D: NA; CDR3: CASRRDNWNTEAFF; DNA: TGTGCCAGCAGGCGGGACAACTGGAACACTGAAGCTTTCTTT
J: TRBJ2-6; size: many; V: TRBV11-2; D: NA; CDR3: CASSLMVSGANVLTF; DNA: TGTGCCAGCAGCTTAATGGTCTCTGGGGCCAACGTCCTGACTTTC
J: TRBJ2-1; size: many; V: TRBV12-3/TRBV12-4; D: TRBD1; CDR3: CASSYEDRPRLGQFF; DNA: TGTGCCAGCAGTTACGAGGACAGGCCTCGTTTAGGGCAGTTCTTC
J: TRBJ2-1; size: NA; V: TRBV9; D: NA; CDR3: CASSNRQTSSSYNEQFF; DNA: TGTGCCAGCAGCAACCGACAGACATCTAGCTCCTACAATGAGCAGTTCTTC
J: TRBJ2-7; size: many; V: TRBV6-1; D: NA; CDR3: CASSYGEPLSYEQYF; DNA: TGTGCCAGCAGTTATGGGGAGCCCCTCTCCTACGAGCAGTACTTC